This T cell receptor beta chain was obtained from a study of identical twins (dated by TCRdb to 2016 to 2017). Study-level background: The study deep-sequenced TCR alpha and beta repertoires from monozygotic twins, unrelated adults of various ages and cord blood to test whether fetal clonotypes persist. To rule out contamination, the twin experiments were replicated at different times with different library preparation protocols. Study-wide conclusions, independent of this receptor: In beta out-of-frame sequences, excess twin sharing was weaker, because having fewer shared sequences lowered the signal-to-noise ratio. Abundant cord blood beta clonotypes had fewer insertions, young adult naive repertoires showed a similar but weaker trend, and memory repertoires showed no such trend. In monozygotic twins, out-of-frame TCR alpha sharing was systematically underestimated by recombination models, although the models agreed with sharing between unrelated individuals. Compared with coincidental sharing between unrelated individuals, out-of-frame TCR alpha sequences shared between twins showed an excess of sequences with low generation probability. Because the same donors could not be followed over many years, the conclusions depended on cross-sectional statistical analysis. Invariant T cells such as MAIT and iNKT could partly confound zero-insertion analyses, although diverse VJ usage argued against such confounding for most clonotypes.

This clonotype was recorded at least ten times. What antigen it recognizes has not been identified. No clone much larger than this one lies a single base away; base qualities are absent. Libraries were prepared through 5' RACE. Sequencing was performed on an Illumina HiSeq 2000. A universal primer binding site was added through template switching, and the final cDNA carried a unique molecular identifier so that TCR cDNA molecules could be counted accurately. Specific primers in the conserved constant-segment region were used to synthesize first-strand cDNA for TCR alpha and beta chains. To control for contamination, every cDNA library carried two barcodes: a SMART-Mk sample barcode plus Illumina barcodes. TruSeq adapter sequences along with Illumina sample barcodes were introduced in two successive PCR steps. The Illumina HiSeq platform was used with custom primers to sequence TCR alpha and beta cDNA libraries. As for how the authors treated the data: Raw reads were processed with MiGEC to extract unique molecular identifiers, and MiXCR was used to determine CDR3 positions. Recombination models were inferred per individual with the repgenHMM and IGoR tools using an EM algorithm. Shared clonotypes were analyzed with the tcR package in R, and sharing was normalized by the product of cloneset sizes. Out-of-frame nonproductive sequences were analyzed to study raw recombination free of thymic and clonal selection effects. The public sequencing data were trimmed at Q25 with fastp and processed into clonotypes with MiXCR by TCRdb, which kept only in-frame beta chains. For every CDR3 protein sequence, its rows merge into one entry that carries the most common genes and DNA. TCRdb, not the authors, supplied the V and J calls. The sample profile shows a few hundred thousand distinct CDR3 sequences; about 11% of them were found once. Over 8% of the sample goes to the ten largest clones.

Every donor was a healthy Caucasian. Miltenyi CD45RO+ enrichment and human naive T-cell isolation kits were used to isolate memory (CD45RO+) and naive T cells from PBMC. V loses 0 bases of germline sequence and J loses 4 bases, and the interval between the two ends is 13 bases. The CDR3 has 16 amino acids, counting the end cysteine and phenylalanine. Left in the record is the CDR3 DNA by itself, 48 bases read in frame from the first base. The germline V gene sets CDR1 to ENHRY and CDR2 to SYGVKD. The clonotype originates from a man aged 50 to 60 in good health. The sequenced sample was memory T cells sorted from blood. The cell subset or site label for this specimen denotes: CD45RO+ enriched T cells. This receptor chain uses TRBV10-3 and TRBJ2-1; the D segment might be TRBD1 or TRBD2, since each matches 5 bases. The CDR3 sequence is CAISESVRETYNEQFF. The nucleotides read TGTGCCATCAGTGAGTCGGTCAGGGAGACGTACAATGAGCAGTTCTTC.